Following are 22 T cell receptor beta chains from one sample sequenced in a study of cytomegalovirus exposure and HLA in healthy donors. Researchers ran the PCR with 60 Vbeta and 13 Jbeta primers. Measured with immunoSEQ multiplex PCR; TCRdb has only the in-frame clones, and not every one. The profile shows around 84,000 clones, more than 60% of them singletons. Sequencing was carried out using PBMCs. These receptors were obtained from a human donor in good health.

The rearrangement links TRBV7-2 to TRBJ1-3; no clear D. Germline V gene data show CDR1 as SGHTA and CDR2 as FQGNSA. V gave up 1 base and J gave up 2 bases, with 6 bases separating them. The CDR3 totals 14 residues. CDR3 in DNA: TGTGCCAGCAGCTTAGGGGGAGCTGGAAACACCATATATTTT. It encodes CASSLGGAGNTIYF.

The chain employs TRBV5-1 and TRBJ2-7, with TRBD1 matching over 7 bases. Trimming removed 4 bases from V and 0 bases from J; junction bases left unmatched: 7. Germline lookup yields CDR1 SGHRS and CDR2 YFSETQ. The CDR3 is made up of 15 amino acids. The CDR3 reads CASSSDREYSYEQYF. In DNA, the CDR3 is TGCGCCAGCAGCAGTGACAGGGAATACTCCTACGAGCAGTACTTC.

The chain carries TRBV2 and TRBJ1-1, with D perhaps matching TRBD1 (5 bases). The germline CDR1 and CDR2 sequences are SNHLY and FYNNEI. There are 12 residues in the CDR3. The V gene lost 10 bases and the J gene lost 11 bases, with 20 bases spanning the gap. The CDR3 spells CATRGEGQHAFF. The CDR3 coding sequence is TGTGCCACCAGAGGGGAAGGGCAGCATGCTTTCTTT.

The gene calls are TRBV19 and TRBJ2-7, with D maybe TRBD1 (6 bases). CDR1 is LNHDA and CDR2 is SQIVND in the germline V gene (reference sequence). V gave up 1 base and J gave up 0 bases, with 10 bases separating them. The length of the CDR3 is 15 residues. Here the CDR3 DNA reads TGTGCCAGTAGTATAGCACAGGGTTCCTCCTACGAGCAGTACTTC. Residues: CASSIAQGSSYEQYF.

This sequence joins TRBV10-1 and TRBJ2-7, with TRBD1 identical over 7 bases. This CDR3 is built from 15 residues. Germline V gives CDR1 WNHNN, CDR2 SYGVQD (reference sequence). V gave up 4 bases and J gave up 3 bases; unmatched junction bases: 9. The CDR3 here is CASSANPGQNYEQYF. The CDR3 nucleotides are TGCGCCAGCAGTGCTAATCCGGGACAGAACTACGAGCAGTACTTC.

This clone was seen only once. Other DNA sequences in this specimen translate into the identical CDR3. The chain recombines TRBV9 with TRBJ1-2; 7 nucleotides line up with TRBD1. V shed 0 bases and J 4 bases; nucleotides not matched to a gene: 0. CDR3 length: 13 amino acids. The germline V gene encodes CDR1 SGDLS and CDR2 YYNGEE. The DNA for the CDR3 is TGTGCCAGCAGCGTAGGGACAGGCTATGGCTACACCTTC. The encoded protein is CASSVGTGYGYTF.

This clone was recorded once. V usage is TRBV9 and J usage is TRBJ1-2; D not certain. V dropped 0 bases and J dropped 6 bases, with 9 bases sitting between them. Germline loops: CDR1 SGDLS, CDR2 YYNGEE. This CDR3 has 13 residues. The CDR3 loop reads CASSVGPGNGYTF. As DNA, the CDR3 is TGTGCCAGCAGCGTAGGGCCCGGGAATGGCTACACCTTC. The whole variable domain, remainder taken from reference TRBV9 and TRBJ1-2, is DSGVTQTPKHLITATGQRVTLRCSPRSGDLSVYWYQQSLDQGLQFLIQYYNGEERAKGNILERFSAQQFPDLHSELNLSSLELGDSALYFCASSVGPGNGYTFGSGTRLTVV.

The rearrangement joins TRBV7-2 to TRBJ2-3, with TRBD2 matching 7 bases. Germline V gene lookup returns CDR1 SGHTA and CDR2 FQGNSA. Trimming at V came to 1 base and at J to 1 base, leaving 8 bases not matched to a gene. The CDR3 length is 17 residues. CDR3 in amino acids: CASSLVAGVPGTDTQYF. The CDR3 DNA follows: TGTGCCAGCAGCTTAGTGGCGGGGGTACCAGGCACAGATACGCAGTATTTT.

As for this clone: The same CDR3 also results from other DNA sequences found in this sample. The rearrangement links TRBV27 to TRBJ1-2; D remains unclear. V was cut by 3 bases and J by 1 base, with 6 bases left in between. The germline gives CDR1 MNHEY, CDR2 SMNVEV (reference sequence). The CDR3 is 13 residues long. Here the CDR3 reads CASSFNSNYGYTF. CDR3 DNA sequence: TGTGCCAGCAGTTTTAACAGTAACTATGGCTACACCTTC.

V usage is TRBV19 and J usage is TRBJ2-7; 10 bases are shared with TRBD1. The V and J ends lost 6 bases and 4 bases, in that order; junction bases with no gene match: 3. Germline CDR1 reads LNHDA; CDR2 reads SQIVND (reference sequence). The CDR3 extends over 13 amino acids. This CDR3 reads CASRGQGSYEQYF. In nucleotides, the CDR3 is TGTGCCAGTAGGGGACAGGGGTCGTACGAGCAGTACTTC.

The chain joins TRBV9 to TRBJ1-6, with TRBD1 matching over 7 bases. This CDR3 is 17 amino acids long. Looked up from germline, CDR1 is SGDLS and CDR2 is YYNGEE. J was trimmed by 9 bases and V by 4 bases; bases with no gene match: 16. Here the CDR3 DNA reads TGTGCCAGCAGCCCCAGTGGACAGGCCCGAATGGCTTCACCCCTCCACTTT. Translated: CASSPSGQARMASPLHF. Combining the CDR3 with reference TRBV9 and TRBJ1-6 gives the whole variable domain DSGVTQTPKHLITATGQRVTLRCSPRSGDLSVYWYQQSLDQGLQFLIQYYNGEERAKGNILERFSAQQFPDLHSELNLSSLELGDSALYFCASSPSGQARMASPLHFGNGTRLTVT.

V is TRBV11-2 and J is TRBJ1-1, with 7 positions matching TRBD1. Germline V gene sequence: CDR1 SGHAT, CDR2 FQNNGV. J was trimmed by 1 base and V by 5 bases; bases with no gene match: 13. This CDR3 has 17 residues. The CDR3 nucleotides are TGTGCCAGCAGCCAGCGACAGGGTAGTACCCAGAACACTGAAGCTTTCTTT. Its translation: CASSQRQGSTQNTEAFF.

This chain joins TRBV7-6 and TRBJ1-3; a weak D match, TRBD1 (6 bases). Germline V CDR1 and CDR2: SGHVS, FNYEAQ. The CDR3 length is 16 residues. With 1 base removed from V and 0 bases from J, the gap between germline ends came to 10 bases. This CDR3 reads CASSLVQGSSGNTIYF. CDR3 nucleotides: TGTGCCAGCAGCTTAGTCCAGGGGAGCTCTGGAAACACCATATATTTT.

This clone appeared once. The chain joins TRBV2 to TRBJ1-1, with 7 bases that match TRBD1. CDR3 length equals 14 residues. The germline V gene has CDR1 SNHLY and CDR2 FYNNEI. J lost 4 bases, V lost 7 bases, and 9 bases had no gene match. CDR3 in DNA: TGTGCCAGCACGGGACAGTCGCTGGCCACTGAAGCTTTCTTT. This encodes CASTGQSLATEAFF.

This clone came up a few times. V is TRBV6-6 and J is TRBJ2-3; D is perhaps TRBD1 (6 bases). The V end was cut by 8 bases, the J end by 1 base, with 19 bases between. Germline CDR1 is MNHNY and CDR2 is SVGAGI (reference sequence). This CDR3 has 16 amino acids. Here the CDR3 DNA reads TGTGCCAGCCAAGACCAGGGGCGGATCGGCACAGATACGCAGTATTTT. This encodes CASQDQGRIGTDTQYF.

Of note for this clone: Distinct nucleotide sequences in the sample also encode this CDR3. The rearrangement links TRBV20-1 to TRBJ1-1; D is uncertain. Per the germline V gene, CDR1 is DFQATT and CDR2 is SNEGSKA (reference sequence). The CDR3 consists of 11 residues. V gave up 5 bases and J gave up 1 base, with 5 bases separating them. Written as DNA, the CDR3 is TGCAGTGCTTCTCGGAACACTGAAGCTTTCTTT. Protein sequence: CSASRNTEAFF.

The chain joins TRBV10-3 to TRBJ1-2; D may be TRBD1 (5 bases). In germline, CDR1 is ENHRY, CDR2 SYGVKD. Trimming left V 3 bases short and J 8 bases short, with 16 bases between. The CDR3 consists of 14 residues. The CDR3 bases are TGTGCCATCAGTGAAGTTGGGGAAAGGGGCGGCTACACCTTC. Its protein product is CAISEVGERGGYTF.

The gene calls are TRBV30 and TRBJ2-2; TRBD2 matches 8 bases. In germline, CDR1 is GTSNPN, CDR2 SVGIG (reference sequence). J gave up 7 bases and V 7 bases, and 8 bases lay outside the gene matches. This CDR3 is 13 amino acids long. CDR3 DNA sequence: TGTGCCTATCGGGGGGGGTCCGGCGGGGAGCTGTTTTTT. Translating it yields CAYRGGSGGELFF.

The rearrangement joins TRBV19 to TRBJ2-5; 10 nucleotides agree with TRBD2. Germline CDR1 is LNHDA and CDR2 is SQIVND (reference sequence). CDR3 length: 19 residues. Trimming at V came to 5 bases and at J to 1 base, leaving 16 bases not matched to a gene. The chain's CDR3 is CASSQTGTSASSSQETQYF. The DNA for the CDR3 is TGTGCCAGTAGTCAGACCGGGACTAGCGCCTCGTCCAGCCAAGAGACCCAGTACTTC.

This clone appeared a few times. The chain recombines TRBV7-9 with TRBJ2-4; the D gene is possibly TRBD2 (6 bases). This CDR3 comprises 16 residues. The ends were cut back, 4 bases at V and 0 bases at J, with 13 bases in the middle. From germline, CDR1 is SEHNR and CDR2 FQNEAQ (reference sequence). Here the CDR3 DNA reads TGTGCCAGCAGCTCAAGGCGGGATTTAGCCAAAAACATTCAGTACTTC. The encoded protein is CASSSRRDLAKNIQYF.

V is TRBV6-1 and J is TRBJ1-4, with TRBD1 identical over 11 bases. The CDR3 consists of 14 residues. Germline V gene lookup returns CDR1 MNHNS and CDR2 SASEGT. Trimming at V came to 4 bases and at J to 7 bases, leaving 2 bases not matched to a gene. The chain's CDR3 is CASSGDRGFEKLFF. The CDR3 DNA sequence: TGTGCCAGCAGTGGGGACAGGGGGTTTGAAAAACTGTTTTTT.

J is TRBJ2-5 and V is TRBV11-2; TRBD1 matches 7 bases. Germline assignment: CDR1 SGHAT and CDR2 FQNNGV. Trimming cost V 5 bases and J 2 bases; bases outside gene matches: 2. The CDR3 loop spans 13 amino acids. DNA for the CDR3: TGTGCCAGCAGCGAACAGGGGCAAGAGACCCAGTACTTC. The encoded protein is CASSEQGQETQYF.